Below are 26 T cell receptor beta chains sequenced from a single sample in a study of T cell responses to AZD1222 COVID-19 vaccine. Sequencing used immunoSEQ multiplex PCR; TCRdb keeps in-frame clones, though not all of them. The data hold roughly 200,000 clones, with almost 90% observed a single time. Sequencing was performed on peripheral blood, taken on day 0 of AZD1222 vaccination. The receptor source for this set is an adult in good health.

The rearrangement links TRBV24-1 to TRBJ1-5, with TRBD1 as a possible D gene (5 bases). The germline V and J ends were trimmed by 4 bases and 1 base, with 16 bases remaining between them. Germline loops: CDR1 KGHDR, CDR2 SFDVKD. The CDR3 runs 17 residues. Here the CDR3 reads CATSDRDPLGSNQPQHF. The DNA of the CDR3 is TGTGCCACCAGTGACCGGGACCCCCTGGGCAGCAATCAGCCCCAGCATTTT.

This clone was detected only once. This chain uses TRBV2 with TRBJ1-4, with 9 bases that match TRBD1. The CDR3 has 14 amino acids. The V and J ends lost 5 bases and 8 bases, in that order; junction bases with no gene match: 6. Germline CDR1 reads SNHLY; CDR2 reads FYNNEI. The CDR3, as DNA: TGTGCCAGCAGTAGGACAGGGGCTATAGAAAAACTGTTTTTT. Its translation is CASSRTGAIEKLFF.

The chain has TRBV5-4 and TRBJ2-1; 10 nucleotides align to TRBD1. Per germline, CDR1 SGHNT and CDR2 YYREEE (reference sequence). Trimming at V came to 4 bases and at J to 9 bases, leaving 13 bases not matched to a gene. The CDR3 is made up of 16 amino acids. The CDR3 nucleotides are TGTGCCAGCAGCGGCCGGACAGGGGGTCGTTTTGGTGAGCAGTTCTTC. Translating it yields CASSGRTGGRFGEQFF.

This clone was seen only once. The CDR3 region is CASSQVLAPGAFF. In nucleotides, the CDR3 is TGTGCCAGCAGCCAAGTCCTCGCCCCTGGAGCTTTCTTT. This chain uses TRBV3-1 (or the pseudogene TRBV3-2) with TRBJ1-1; D remains unclear. Trimming took 1 base from V and 10 from J, leaving 13 bases between them. This CDR3 spans 13 amino acids. Germline CDR1 reads LGHDT; CDR2 reads YNNKEL (reference sequence).

This clone was recorded only once. The chain employs TRBV9 and TRBJ2-5; D may be TRBD2 (6 bases). V was shortened by 3 bases and J by 2 bases, with 11 bases between the two germline ends. Per germline, CDR1 SGDLS and CDR2 YYNGEE. The CDR3 runs to 14 residues. The CDR3 loop is CASSGGDHQETQYF. Here the CDR3 DNA reads TGTGCCAGCAGCGGGGGGGACCATCAAGAGACCCAGTACTTC.

The sample holds one count of this clone. The gene calls are TRBV9 and TRBJ2-5, with 15 bases aligning to TRBD2. The CDR3 runs to 15 residues. CDR1 is SGDLS and CDR2 is YYNGEE in the germline V gene. V trimming: 2 bases; J trimming: 5 bases; junction bases outside the gene matches: 1. The CDR3 DNA follows: TGTGCCAGCAGCGTGGGGACTAGCGGGAGGGAGACCCAGTACTTC. Translated: CASSVGTSGRETQYF.

The chain is built from TRBV2 and TRBJ2-4, with TRBD2 matching over 8 bases. The germline gives CDR1 SNHLY, CDR2 FYNNEI. The CDR3 sequence is 16 residues long. V was clipped by 4 bases and J by 0 bases; unmatched bases: 5. For the CDR3, the DNA is TGTGCCAGCAGTGTGGGGACTAGTGGAGCCAAAAACATTCAGTACTTC. This translates into CASSVGTSGAKNIQYF.

The chain couples TRBV11-3 to TRBJ2-5, with TRBD2 as a possible D gene (7 bases). Trimming took off 3 bases at V and 5 bases at J, with 13 bases between the two ends. There are 14 residues in the CDR3. Germline CDR1 SGHNT, CDR2 YENEEA. The CDR3 sequence is CASSFGGGRETQYF. The CDR3 nucleotides are TGTGCCAGCAGCTTTGGCGGGGGCCGCGAGACCCAGTACTTC.

This clone was observed once. The CDR3 sequence is CASSLVRGIATNEKLFF. In nucleotides, the CDR3 is TGTGCCAGCAGTTTAGTCCGGGGAATCGCAACTAATGAAAAACTGTTTTTT. V and J are TRBV28 and TRBJ1-4; D not resolved. Trimming cost V 2 bases and J 0 bases, with 13 bases left between them. The CDR3 runs to 17 residues. The germline CDR1 and CDR2 sequences are MDHEN and SYDVKM.

The V and J genes are TRBV6-2 or TRBV6-3 and TRBJ1-2; D possibly corresponds to TRBD1 (5 bases). This CDR3 spans 12 amino acids. V was clipped by 4 bases and J by 4 bases, with 7 bases between them. Germline CDR1 is MNHEY and CDR2 is SVGEGT. The CDR3 sequence is CASSLGGYGYTF. CDR3 nucleotide sequence: TGTGCCAGCAGTTTGGGGGGCTATGGCTACACCTTC.

In its sample, this clone was seen once. The rearrangement links TRBV3-1 (or the pseudogene TRBV3-2) to TRBJ1-2; perhaps TRBD1 as D (5 bases). V was trimmed by 0 bases and J by 7 bases, leaving 15 bases between them. This CDR3 is 15 amino acids long. CDR1 is LGHDT and CDR2 is YNNKEL in the germline V gene (reference sequence). The CDR3 sequence: CASSQEIGGMSGYTF. For the CDR3, the DNA is TGTGCCAGCAGCCAAGAGATTGGGGGAATGAGTGGCTACACCTTC.

The rearrangement links TRBV7-9 to TRBJ1-2, with no clear D. Germline CDR1 reads SEHNR; CDR2 reads FQNEAQ (reference sequence). CDR3 length: 13 residues. Trimming left V 3 bases short and J 1 base short, with 6 bases between. The CDR3 spells CASSFNSNYGYTF. In nucleotides, the CDR3 is TGTGCCAGCAGCTTCAACAGTAACTATGGCTACACCTTC.

The V call is TRBV24-1, the J call TRBJ2-3; no clear D. The CDR3 sequence is 15 residues long. The germline V and J ends were trimmed by 4 bases and 2 bases, with 12 bases remaining between them. The germline gives CDR1 KGHDR, CDR2 SFDVKD. Written as DNA, the CDR3 is TGTGCCACCAGTGACCCGGCTCGTCCCACAGATACGCAGTATTTT. Translating it yields CATSDPARPTDTQYF.

V usage is TRBV9 and J usage is TRBJ2-3; D remains ambiguous. The length of the CDR3 is 16 residues. Germline-derived CDR1 and CDR2 are SGDLS and YYNGEE. Trimming pared 1 base from V and 1 base from J, leaving 13 bases between. The CDR3 DNA follows: TGTGCCAGCAGCGTATCGGTAGCCGAGGGCACAGATACGCAGTATTTT. This gives the protein CASSVSVAEGTDTQYF.

The J gene is TRBJ2-7, the V gene TRBV28; no reliable D call. The V gene's germline CDR1 is MDHEN and CDR2 SYDVKM. The CDR3 has 12 residues. Trimming took off 6 bases at V and 2 bases at J, with 8 bases between the two ends. CDR3 sequence reads: CASRASTYEQYF. CDR3 nucleotide sequence: TGTGCCAGCAGGGCCTCCACCTACGAGCAGTACTTC. Variable domain in full (rest from reference TRBV28 and TRBJ2-7): DVKVTQSSRYLVKRTGEKVFLECVQDMDHENMFWYRQDPGLGLRLIYFSYDVKMKEKGDIPEGYSVSREKKERFSLILESASTNQTSMYLCASRASTYEQYFGPGTRLTVT.

The chain joins TRBV30 to TRBJ1-5, with D perhaps matching TRBD1 (6 bases). The V gene's germline CDR1 is GTSNPN and CDR2 SVGIG (reference sequence). The V end was cut by 4 bases, the J end by 2 bases, with 9 bases between. The length of the CDR3 is 13 residues. The CDR3 reads CAWNREGNQPQHF. The DNA of the CDR3 is TGTGCCTGGAACAGGGAAGGCAATCAGCCCCAGCATTTT.

This clone came up once. This chain uses TRBV15 with TRBJ1-6; D is unclear. The CDR3 spans 15 residues. Germline values: CDR1 LNHNV, CDR2 YYDKDF (reference sequence). V lost 7 bases and J lost 8, with 18 bases in between. CDR3 sequence reads: CATTQRRREDSPLHF. The CDR3 bases are TGTGCCACCACCCAGAGAAGGCGGGAAGATTCACCCCTCCACTTT.

This chain joins TRBV2 and TRBJ1-1; the D gene is possibly TRBD1 (5 bases). The CDR3 length is 15 residues. The V and J ends lost 4 bases and 3 bases respectively, with 15 bases between them. CDR1 and CDR2 from the germline V gene are SNHLY and FYNNEI. The CDR3 sequence: CASSVGFGAYTEAFF. Written as DNA, the CDR3 is TGTGCCAGCAGTGTAGGGTTCGGGGCTTACACTGAAGCTTTCTTT.

This clone was found once. This chain connects TRBV6-2 or TRBV6-3 to TRBJ1-6; D call uncertain. Trimming left V 5 bases short and J 15 bases short, with 20 bases between. Germline assignment: CDR1 MNHEY and CDR2 SVGEGT. The CDR3 contains 14 residues. In DNA form, the CDR3 reads TGTGCCAGCAGTCCGACCGAGGTCGGGCTAGACCTCCACTTT. Translated: CASSPTEVGLDLHF.

The V and J genes are TRBV18 and TRBJ1-4, with 9 bases that match TRBD1. CDR1 and CDR2 from the germline V gene are KGHSH and LQKENI. The CDR3 spans 20 residues. Germline trimming cut 2 bases from V and 4 bases from J; bases unmatched to any gene: 17. CDR3 residues: CASSPNQIGQGTPVNEKLFF. DNA for the CDR3: TGTGCCAGCTCACCAAATCAGATCGGACAGGGGACACCCGTTAATGAAAAACTGTTTTTT.

This clone was counted only a few times. The V gene is TRBV5-6, the J gene TRBJ1-2; 9 nucleotides line up with TRBD1. Per the germline V gene, CDR1 is SGHDT and CDR2 is YYEEEE. The CDR3 length is 15 residues. V dropped 1 base and J dropped 8; count of bases not matched to a gene: 9. The CDR3: CASSLWDRVYGGYTF. The CDR3 DNA sequence: TGTGCCAGCAGCTTGTGGGACAGGGTATATGGAGGCTACACCTTC.

J is TRBJ1-5 and V is TRBV7-9; D is unresolved. V gave up 1 base and J gave up 4 bases, with 11 bases separating them. The length of the CDR3 is 15 residues. Looked up from germline, CDR1 is SEHNR and CDR2 is FQNEAQ (reference sequence). The CDR3 here is CASSLGTTENQPQHF. The CDR3 region has the DNA TGTGCCAGCAGCTTAGGGACTACTGAGAATCAGCCCCAGCATTTT.

This clone was recorded once. The chain has TRBV7-9 and TRBJ2-7; TRBD1 matches at 7 bases. The J segment lost 4 bases and the V segment lost 1 base, leaving 4 bases of the junction unmatched. The germline CDR1 and CDR2 sequences are SEHNR and FQNEAQ (reference sequence). The CDR3 consists of 14 residues. DNA for the CDR3: TGTGCCAGCAGCTTAGGGACAGGAGCATACGAGCAGTACTTC. The encoded protein is CASSLGTGAYEQYF.

The CDR3: CASSFSGLGSPLHF. CDR3 sequence (DNA): TGTGCCAGCAGCTTCAGTGGGCTGGGATCACCCCTCCACTTT. The chain carries TRBV14 and TRBJ1-6; D not resolved. The V and J ends lost 5 bases and 10 bases respectively, with 15 bases between them. The CDR3 covers 14 residues. Germline assignment: CDR1 SGHDN and CDR2 FVKESK.

This sequence joins TRBV27 and TRBJ1-2; no firm D call. Germline CDR1 MNHEY, CDR2 SMNVEV (reference sequence). V lost 5 bases, J lost 8 bases, and 9 bases lay in between. The CDR3 consists of 11 residues. The CDR3 sequence: CASSGPEGYTF. CDR3 sequence (DNA): TGTGCCAGCAGTGGGCCAGAGGGCTACACCTTC.

The rearrangement uses TRBV2 and TRBJ2-3, with a tentative D call TRBD1 (6 bases). V was cut by 3 bases and J by 2 bases, with 9 bases left in between. The CDR3 has 14 residues. CDR1 is SNHLY, CDR2 FYNNEI, per germline. The CDR3, as DNA: TGTGCCAGCAGTGACAGGGGTATCACAGATACGCAGTATTTT. Translating gives CASSDRGITDTQYF.